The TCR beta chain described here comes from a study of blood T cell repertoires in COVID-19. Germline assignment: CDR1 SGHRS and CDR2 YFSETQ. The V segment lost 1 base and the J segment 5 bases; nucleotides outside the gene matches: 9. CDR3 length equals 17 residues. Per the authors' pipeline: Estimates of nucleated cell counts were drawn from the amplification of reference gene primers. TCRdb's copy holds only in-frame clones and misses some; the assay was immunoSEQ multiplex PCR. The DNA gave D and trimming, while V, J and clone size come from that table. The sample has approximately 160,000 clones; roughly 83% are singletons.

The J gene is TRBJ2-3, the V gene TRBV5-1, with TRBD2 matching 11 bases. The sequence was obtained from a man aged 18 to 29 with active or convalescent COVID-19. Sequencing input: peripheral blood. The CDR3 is CASSLRLAGGEGDTQYF. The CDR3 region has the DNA TGCGCCAGCAGCTTGAGGCTAGCGGGAGGAGAAGGAGATACGCAGTATTTT.